This T cell receptor (beta chain) was captured by sequencing in a study of CD8+ T cells in alopecia areata (dated by TCRdb to the late 2010s). A note on the overall study: The treated patients took part in an open-label pilot trial in which moderate-to-severe alopecia areata was treated with oral tofacitinib at 5 to 10 mg twice daily. Scalp clonality was compared among normal scalp (n=4), patchy alopecia areata scalp (n=8), and alopecia totalis/universalis scalp (n=8). RNA was extracted with the PAXgene miRNA kit for fixed scalp, the miRNeasy kit for PBMCs, and the RNeasy kit for mouse skin. Disease severity in treated patients was measured with the SALT score, which quantifies the percentage of affected scalp surface area. In humans, TCRbeta sequencing was performed on scalp tissue and on sorted CD4+ and CD8+ peripheral blood T cells from healthy controls and from patients with patchy or totalis/universalis alopecia areata. Amplification of TCRbeta CDR3 regions was done by immunoSEQ multiplex PCR using 35 Vbeta forward primers and 13 Jbeta reverse primers. To study T cell clonal expansion in alopecia areata, the researchers applied high-throughput TCRbeta sequencing to both the C3H/HeJ mouse model and human patients. Tofacitinib was administered for 6 to 18 months, and 6 months of follow-up off drug were then conducted to assess delayed response and recurrence. Biopsies were taken from tofacitinib-treated patients at baseline and again at 4 and 24 weeks into treatment, and several of those patients also had a later scalp biopsy.

From V the trimming removes 4 bases and from J it removes 12 bases, while the gene matches leave 8 bases of the junction unaccounted for. CDR1 SGHDN and CDR2 FVKESK are derived from the germline V gene. From the cysteine up to the phenylalanine, the CDR3 has a length of 13 residues. Only the CDR3 part of the read is kept: 39 bases, read in frame from the first base. The library was made by the immunoSEQ multiplex PCR assay. For TCR sequencing, RNA was extracted from every sample and reverse transcribed into cDNA to serve as template. SuperScript III was used for first-strand cDNA synthesis, primed with a 2:1 mix of oligo-dT and random hexamers. A synthetic immune receptor repertoire was used to assess amplification bias, and residual bias was removed computationally. As for the original processing: Raw reads were preprocessed to remove errors, and CDR3 was defined according to IMGT conventions as the region from the conserved cysteine to phenylalanine. Clonality was computed as 1 minus the Shannon entropy, with the entropy normalized by log2 of the number of productive unique TCRs. Whether each scalp clone was CD4 or CD8 was inferred by checking scalp TCRbeta sequences against the CD4 and CD8 repertoires from sorted blood. This immuneACCESS table, as held by TCRdb, lists in-frame sequences with V and J called but not all clones. Of the missing ones, under half trace to an unresolved V gene in checked studies; the others have no known cause. V and J calls and clone size follow that table, whereas D and trimming were derived from the DNA. The sample yields 200,000 to 250,000 clones; around two fifths were counted once. Together, the top ten hold around 0.48% of the sample.

In the paper's terms, the treatment or condition label means: oral pan-JAK inhibitor, 5-10 mg twice daily. Peripheral blood and lesional scalp punch biopsies were obtained from patients with alopecia areata. PBMCs were isolated by density centrifugation and stained for CD3, CD4 and CD8, and CD4+ and CD8+ T cells were sorted on a FACSAria. What the work shows at the level of the full study, not this receptor alone: During tofacitinib treatment, many expanded lesional clones stuck around in both scalp and blood, and this persistence may partly explain why relapse happens after treatment is stopped. Scalp clonality and the number of expanded CD8+ clones among the top 100 scalp clones were significantly decreased by tofacitinib. TCR sequences shared between patients were less clear than in mice, possibly partly because of HLA diversity in the patient population. Compared with normal scalp, lesional scalp, particularly in alopecia totalis/universalis, had higher clonality and more expanded CD8+ clones, which suggests antigenic drive. Because the treated cohort was small and had just a single nonresponder, larger studies are needed to establish links between baseline CD8+ expansion and response. Unlike mouse skin, where gammadelta T cells dominate, normal human skin contains resident alphabeta T cells that get sequenced too, which complicates analysis of the scalp TCR repertoire.

This clone was recorded a few times. The antigen it binds to is not known. Base qualities are not provided; no much larger clone lies one nucleotide away. Specimen: CD4+ T cells sorted from blood, collected between weeks 30 and 35, from a patient treated with tofacitinib. The V and J genes are TRBV14 and TRBJ2-1; TRBD1 lines up with 8 middle nucleotides. The receptor was isolated from a human donor with alopecia areata. This receptor has the CDR3 CASSLPDRERQFF. The DNA sequence is given as TGTGCCAGCAGCCTCCCGGACAGGGAAAGGCAGTTCTTC.